These 25 T cell receptor beta chains originate from one sample sequenced in a study of spatial heterogeneity in lung cancer (dated by TCRdb to between 2018 and 2021). The time point label, as the study defines it: sample taken at primary tumor resection. Without any cell sorting, TCR sequencing was performed on whole RNA extracted either from tumor and nontumor lung tissue or from cryopreserved PBMC samples. Receptor amplification or capture employed 5' RACE. Sequenced using a NextSeq 500. In TCRdb, the public reads were trimmed at Q25 with fastp and aligned with MiXCR, with productive beta chains retained. Rows are unified per CDR3 protein, each entry keeping the most common DNA and genes. In this sample the table shows about 45,000 distinct CDR3 sequences, about 6.7% of which occur a single time. The ten largest clones represent about 45% of the sample. The sequencing used PBMCs, collected at surgery. The receptors stem from a female donor with early-stage non-small cell lung cancer.

This clonotype has ten or more counts. The chain combines TRBV7-2 with TRBJ2-6; D tentatively fits TRBD1 or TRBD2 (5 bases each). This CDR3 comprises 16 residues. The germline V gene has CDR1 SGHTA and CDR2 FQGNSA. CDR3 nucleotides: TGTGCGACTACCCCAGGCTTAGGGGTCGGGGCCAACGTCCTGACTTTC. This codes for CATTPGLGVGANVLTF.

This rearrangement joins TRBV24-1 to TRBJ1-5; tentatively, D is TRBD1 (5 bases). The CDR3 is 14 residues long. Between the trimmed V and J ends, which lost 5 bases and 1 base, there was a span of 8 bases. From germline, CDR1 is KGHDR and CDR2 SFDVKD. The CDR3: CATSGQLSNQPQHF. As DNA, the CDR3 is TGTGCCACCAGTGGACAGCTAAGCAATCAGCCCCAGCATTTT.

The table lists this clonotype with a few counts. The chain recombines TRBV21-1 with TRBJ1-3. TRBV21-1 is a pseudogene segment. The CDR3 runs 13 residues. In DNA form, the CDR3 reads TGTGCCAGCTCGGAAAGTGAGGGAAACACCATATATTTT. Translation gives CASSESEGNTIYF.

This clonotype appeared a few times. This sequence joins TRBV7-2 and TRBJ2-3; either TRBD1 or TRBD2 may supply D (5 bases each). The CDR3 runs 16 residues. The germline V gene encodes CDR1 SGHTA and CDR2 FQGNSA. The V end lost 2 bases, the J end lost 0 bases, and 12 bases lay between the germline ends. This CDR3 reads CASSLRGSKSTDTQYF. CDR3 DNA sequence: TGTGCCAGCAGCTTACGGGGCAGTAAGAGCACAGATACGCAGTATTTT.

V usage is TRBV18 and J usage is TRBJ2-5; D gene ambiguous. Germline V gene data show CDR1 as KGHSH and CDR2 as LQKENI. This CDR3 region has 14 residues. The germline V and J ends were trimmed by 3 bases and 3 bases, with 11 bases remaining between them. The CDR3 here is CASSPPSAEETQYF. In nucleotides, the CDR3 is TGTGCCAGCTCACCCCCCAGTGCCGAAGAGACCCAGTACTTC.

This clonotype was found a few times. The chain combines TRBV3-1 with TRBJ2-7, with TRBD1 as a possible D gene (6 bases). The germline V and J ends were trimmed by 4 bases and 4 bases, with 14 bases remaining between them. Germline V gives CDR1 LGHDT, CDR2 YNNKEL (reference sequence). The CDR3 totals 14 residues. The CDR3 loop reads CASSPQQGLYEQYF. CDR3 bases: TGTGCCAGCAGCCCTCAACAGGGATTGTACGAGCAGTACTTC.

This clonotype came up many times. The chain uses TRBV20-1 and TRBJ1-1; 7 bases line up with TRBD1. The length of the CDR3 is 13 residues. V shed 6 bases and J 3 bases; nucleotides not matched to a gene: 7. Germline V CDR1 and CDR2: DFQATT, SNEGSKA (reference sequence). The CDR3 coding sequence is TGCAGTGCCCTGGCAGGGGGGTACACTGAAGCTTTCTTT. Protein: CSALAGGYTEAFF.

This clonotype was detected a few times. This rearrangement joins TRBV6-1 to TRBJ2-3; perhaps TRBD1 as D (6 bases). Germline assignment: CDR1 MNHNS and CDR2 SASEGT. The CDR3 contains 14 residues. Trimming left V 2 bases short and J 7 bases short, with 13 bases between. CDR3 bases: TGTGCCAGCAGTGAAAGAGCGAGGGGGAATACGCAGTATTTT. Its translation: CASSERARGNTQYF.

This clonotype was detected only a few times. V and J are TRBV20-1 and TRBJ2-6; 8 bases line up with TRBD1. This CDR3 spans 18 amino acids. Trimming removed 1 base from V and 0 bases from J; junction bases left unmatched: 8. Per the germline V gene, CDR1 is DFQATT and CDR2 is SNEGSKA (reference sequence). CDR3 DNA sequence: TGCAGTGCTAGAGTGGGACAGGCCCCACTCTCTGGGGCCAACGTCCTGACTTTC. It specifies CSARVGQAPLSGANVLTF.

This chain connects TRBV7-2 to TRBJ1-2; possibly TRBD1 for D (6 bases). There are 14 residues in the CDR3. From germline, CDR1 is SGHTA and CDR2 FQGNSA. Trimming cost V 6 bases and J 4 bases, with 15 bases left between them. CDR3 region: CASRPTGSLYGYTF. CDR3 sequence (DNA): TGTGCCAGCAGACCGACAGGTTCCCTCTATGGCTACACCTTC. Full variable domain (rest looked up from reference TRBV7-2 and TRBJ1-2): GAGVSQSPSNKVTEKGKDVELRCDPISGHTALYWYRQSLGQGLEFLIYFQGNSAPDKSGLPSDRFSAERTGGSVSTLTIQRTQQEDSAVYLCASRPTGSLYGYTFGSGTRLTVV.

This clonotype was counted at least ten times. The gene calls are TRBV24-1 and TRBJ1-5; TRBD1 is a possible D gene (5 bases). V lost 3 bases and J lost 5, with 10 bases in between. CDR1 KGHDR and CDR2 SFDVKD come from the germline V gene. The CDR3 runs 14 residues. CDR3 bases: TGTGCCACCAGTGATGGGCAGGGCGATCAGCCCCAGCATTTT. It translates to CATSDGQGDQPQHF.

This clonotype came up a few times. The rearrangement uses TRBV12-5 and TRBJ2-2; perhaps TRBD2 as D (5 bases). The ends were cut back, 0 bases at V and 1 base at J, with 9 bases in the middle. The CDR3 has 16 amino acids. CDR1 LGHNT and CDR2 FRNRAP come from the germline V gene. CDR3 in DNA: TGTGCTAGTGGTTTGGTCTCGGGGAAGAACACCGGGGAGCTGTTTTTT. Its protein is CASGLVSGKNTGELFF.

The chain links TRBV20-1 to TRBJ2-7, with unresolved D. Germline V CDR1 and CDR2: DFQATT, SNEGSKA (reference sequence). This CDR3 has 14 amino acids. V lost 0 bases and J lost 0, with 9 bases in between. This chain's CDR3 is CSARDYQSSYEQYF. CDR3 DNA sequence: TGCAGTGCTAGAGACTACCAAAGCTCCTACGAGCAGTACTTC.

The V and J genes are TRBV19 and TRBJ2-3; TRBD2 is a possible D gene (6 bases). CDR1 and CDR2 from the germline V gene are LNHDA and SQIVND (reference sequence). The CDR3 is made up of 14 amino acids. Trimming took off 9 bases at V and 1 base at J, with 14 bases between the two ends. The CDR3 DNA sequence: TGTGCCAGCGGGGGTAGCCGGGGCACAGATACGCAGTATTTT. Protein product: CASGGSRGTDTQYF.

This chain connects TRBV27 to TRBJ2-3; possible D gene TRBD2, 7 bases. Per germline, CDR1 MNHEY and CDR2 SMNVEV (reference sequence). With 2 bases removed from V and 5 bases from J, the gap between germline ends came to 11 bases. CDR3 length equals 14 residues. In nucleotides, the CDR3 is TGTGCCAGCAGTTTACGGGGGGCGGAAGATACGCAGTATTTT. Amino acid sequence: CASSLRGAEDTQYF.

This sequence joins TRBV14 and TRBJ2-5; D is ambiguous. The CDR3 totals 13 residues. In germline, CDR1 is SGHDN, CDR2 FVKESK. The V gene lost 4 bases and the J gene lost 0 bases, with 6 bases spanning the gap. This CDR3 reads CASSLQYQETQYF. CDR3 DNA: TGTGCCAGCAGCCTACAGTACCAAGAGACCCAGTACTTC.

This clonotype was seen many times. The J gene is TRBJ2-3, the V gene TRBV6-5, with 9 bases lining up with TRBD1. V shed 0 bases and J 5 bases; nucleotides not matched to a gene: 6. This CDR3 is 16 amino acids long. Germline CDR1 is MNHEY and CDR2 is SVGAGI. The DNA of the CDR3 is TGTGCCAGCAGTTACTCACAGGGGGCTGGGGGAGATACGCAGTATTTT. Translating it yields CASSYSQGAGGDTQYF.

This clonotype was detected a few times. The rearrangement uses TRBV3-1 and TRBJ1-4; D is unresolved. The germline CDR1 and CDR2 sequences are LGHDT and YNNKEL (reference sequence). V was clipped by 1 base and J by 8 bases, with 14 bases between them. This CDR3 is built from 15 residues. The DNA for the CDR3 is TGTGCCAGCAGCCAAGGAAGTAAGATCGGGGAAAAACTGTTTTTT. Its protein product is CASSQGSKIGEKLFF.

In regard to this clonotype: A much larger clonotype is one base distant, so this may be a read error. The chain combines TRBV20-1 with TRBJ2-7, with TRBD1 matching over 8 bases. Looked up from germline, CDR1 is DFQATT and CDR2 is SNEGSKA (reference sequence). V shed 5 bases, J shed 3 bases, and the junction held 6 bases outside the gene matches. The CDR3 length is 13 residues. The CDR3, as DNA: TGCAGTGCTTCTCAGGGGGCCCACTACGAGCAGTACTTC. It translates to CSASQGAHYEQYF.

This clonotype has ten or more counts. V usage is TRBV12-3 or TRBV12-4 and J usage is TRBJ2-7, with D perhaps given as TRBD1 or TRBD2 (5 bases each). V shed 10 bases and J shed 0 bases, with 19 bases lying between them. This CDR3 region has 15 residues. CDR3 sequence: CAKGTTLTPSYEQYF. The CDR3 DNA reads TGTGCCAAGGGGACCACACTAACTCCCTCCTACGAGCAGTACTTC.

This chain uses TRBV6-2 or TRBV6-3 with TRBJ2-1; D is tentatively TRBD1 or TRBD2 (5 bases each). There are 14 residues in the CDR3. Trimming left V 2 bases short and J 5 bases short, with 10 bases between. Per germline, CDR1 MNHEY and CDR2 SVGEGT. CDR3 nucleotides: TGTGCCAGCAGTTACCGGGGACCAGACAATGAGCAGTTCTTC. This gives the protein CASSYRGPDNEQFF.

There are many counts of this clonotype. The rearrangement uses TRBV29-1 and TRBJ1-5; D is unclear. V lost 4 bases, J lost 1 base, and 5 bases lay in between. CDR1 SQVTM and CDR2 ANQGSEA come from the germline V gene. This CDR3 is built from 12 residues. The CDR3 loop reads CSVGSSNQPQHF. As DNA, the CDR3 is TGCAGCGTTGGGTCGAGCAATCAGCCCCAGCATTTT.

The gene calls are TRBV20-1 and TRBJ2-7; D may match TRBD1 or TRBD2 (5 bases each). CDR1 and CDR2 (germline): DFQATT, SNEGSKA (reference sequence). The CDR3 runs 14 residues. The V gene lost 3 bases and the J gene lost 5 bases, with 17 bases spanning the gap. CDR3 DNA sequence: TGCAGTGCTAGGGGGACGTTTGGGGCTGACGAGCAGTACTTC. Protein product: CSARGTFGADEQYF.

This clonotype was counted ten times or more. This chain connects TRBV12-3 or TRBV12-4 to TRBJ2-3; D remains unclear. CDR3 size: 12 residues. The V gene lost 6 bases and the J gene lost 5 bases, with 9 bases spanning the gap. The CDR3 loop is CASSPVGDTQYF. For the CDR3, the DNA is TGTGCCAGCAGCCCAGTGGGAGATACGCAGTATTTT.

The rearrangement joins TRBV5-4 to TRBJ2-5; D is unresolved. Between the trimmed V and J ends, which lost 1 base and 3 bases, there was a span of 7 bases. In germline, CDR1 is SGHNT, CDR2 YYREEE (reference sequence). This CDR3 contains 13 residues. Written as DNA, the CDR3 is TGTGCCAGCAGCTTGCCGGAAAAAGAGACCCAGTACTTC. The encoded protein is CASSLPEKETQYF.